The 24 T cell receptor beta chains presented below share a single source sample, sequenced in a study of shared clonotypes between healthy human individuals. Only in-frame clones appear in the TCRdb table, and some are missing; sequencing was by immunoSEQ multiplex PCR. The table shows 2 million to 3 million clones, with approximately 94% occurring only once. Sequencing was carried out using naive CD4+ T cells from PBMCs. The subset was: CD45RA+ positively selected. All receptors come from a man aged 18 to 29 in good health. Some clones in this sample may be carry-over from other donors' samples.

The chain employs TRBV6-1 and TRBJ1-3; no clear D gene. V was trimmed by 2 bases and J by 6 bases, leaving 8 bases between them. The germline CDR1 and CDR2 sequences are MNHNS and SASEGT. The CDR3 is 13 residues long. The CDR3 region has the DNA TGTGCCAGCAGTGAAAGTGCAGTAAACACCATATATTTT. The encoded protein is CASSESAVNTIYF.

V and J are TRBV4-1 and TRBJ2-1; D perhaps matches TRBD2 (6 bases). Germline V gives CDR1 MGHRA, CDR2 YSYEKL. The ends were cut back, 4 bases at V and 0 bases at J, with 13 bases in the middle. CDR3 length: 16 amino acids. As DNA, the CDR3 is TGCGCCAGCAGCCTGGACTACCCGAGCTCCTACAATGAGCAGTTCTTC. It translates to CASSLDYPSSYNEQFF.

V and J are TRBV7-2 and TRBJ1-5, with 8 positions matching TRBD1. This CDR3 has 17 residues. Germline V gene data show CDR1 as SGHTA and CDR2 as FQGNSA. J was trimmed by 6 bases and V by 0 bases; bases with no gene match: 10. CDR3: CASSLAGGQAAIQPQHF. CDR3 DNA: TGTGCCAGCAGCTTAGCAGGGGGACAGGCGGCAATTCAGCCCCAGCATTTT. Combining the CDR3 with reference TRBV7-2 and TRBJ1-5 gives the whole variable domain GAGVSQSPSNKVTEKGKDVELRCDPISGHTALYWYRQSLGQGLEFLIYFQGNSAPDKSGLPSDRFSAERTGGSVSTLTIQRTQQEDSAVYLCASSLAGGQAAIQPQHFGDGTRLSIL.

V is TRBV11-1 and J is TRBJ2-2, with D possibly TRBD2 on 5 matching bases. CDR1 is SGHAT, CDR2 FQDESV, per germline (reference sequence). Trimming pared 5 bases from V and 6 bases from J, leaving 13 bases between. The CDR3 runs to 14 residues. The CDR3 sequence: CASSARRRAGELFF. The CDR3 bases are TGTGCCAGCAGCGCGCGACGGCGGGCCGGGGAGCTGTTTTTT. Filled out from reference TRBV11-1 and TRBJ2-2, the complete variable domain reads EAEVAQSPRYKITEKSQAVAFWCDPISGHATLYWYRQILGQGPELLVQFQDESVVDDSQLPKDRFSAERLKGVDSTLKIQPAELGDSAMYLCASSARRRAGELFFGEGSRLTVL.

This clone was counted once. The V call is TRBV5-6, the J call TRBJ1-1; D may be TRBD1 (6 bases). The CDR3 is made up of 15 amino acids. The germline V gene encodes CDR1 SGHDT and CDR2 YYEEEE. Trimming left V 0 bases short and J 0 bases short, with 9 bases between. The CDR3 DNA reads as TGTGCCAGCAGCTTGGCCCCAGGGGTGAACACTGAAGCTTTCTTT. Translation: CASSLAPGVNTEAFF.

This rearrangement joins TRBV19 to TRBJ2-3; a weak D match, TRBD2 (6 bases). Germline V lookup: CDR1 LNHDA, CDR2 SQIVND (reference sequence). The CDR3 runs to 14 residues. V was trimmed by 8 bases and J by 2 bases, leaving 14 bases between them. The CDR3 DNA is TGTGCCAGTGGGACTGCCCGAGTCACAGATACGCAGTATTTT. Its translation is CASGTARVTDTQYF.

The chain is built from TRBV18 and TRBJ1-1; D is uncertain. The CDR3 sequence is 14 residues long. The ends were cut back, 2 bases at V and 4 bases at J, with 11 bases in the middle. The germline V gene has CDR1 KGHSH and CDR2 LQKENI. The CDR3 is CASSPAALGTEAFF. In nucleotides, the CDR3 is TGTGCCAGCTCACCAGCCGCCCTGGGCACTGAAGCTTTCTTT.

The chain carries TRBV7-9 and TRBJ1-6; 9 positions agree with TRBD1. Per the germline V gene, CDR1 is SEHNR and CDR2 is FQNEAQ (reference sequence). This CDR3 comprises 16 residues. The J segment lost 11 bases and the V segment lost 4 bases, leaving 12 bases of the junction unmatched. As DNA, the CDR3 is TGTGCCAGCAGCTCAGTTCGCGGGACAGGGCCAGCACCCCTCCACTTT. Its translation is CASSSVRGTGPAPLHF.

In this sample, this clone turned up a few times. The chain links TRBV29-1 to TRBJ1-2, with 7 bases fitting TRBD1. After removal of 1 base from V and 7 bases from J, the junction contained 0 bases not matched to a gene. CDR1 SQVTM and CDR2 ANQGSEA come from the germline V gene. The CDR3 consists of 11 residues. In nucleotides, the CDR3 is TGCAGCGTTGAAGGACAGGGTGGCTACACCTTC. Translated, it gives CSVEGQGGYTF.

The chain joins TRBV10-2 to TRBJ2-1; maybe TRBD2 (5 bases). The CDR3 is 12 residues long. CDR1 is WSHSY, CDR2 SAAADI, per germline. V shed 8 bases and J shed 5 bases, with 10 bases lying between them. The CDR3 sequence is CASGPEDNEQFF. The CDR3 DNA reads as TGCGCCAGCGGACCGGAGGACAATGAGCAGTTCTTC.

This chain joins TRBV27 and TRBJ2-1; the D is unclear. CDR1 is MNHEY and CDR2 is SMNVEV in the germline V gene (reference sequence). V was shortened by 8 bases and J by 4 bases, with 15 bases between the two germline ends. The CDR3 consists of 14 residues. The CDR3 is CASLPTTDYNEQFF. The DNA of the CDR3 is TGTGCCAGCCTCCCGACGACGGATTACAATGAGCAGTTCTTC.

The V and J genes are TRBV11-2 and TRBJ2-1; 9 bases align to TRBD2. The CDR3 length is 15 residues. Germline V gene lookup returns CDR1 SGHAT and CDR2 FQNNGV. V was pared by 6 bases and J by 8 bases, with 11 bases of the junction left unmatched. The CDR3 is CASRGRGREGYEQFF. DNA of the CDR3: TGTGCCAGCAGGGGAAGAGGGCGGGAGGGGTATGAGCAGTTCTTC. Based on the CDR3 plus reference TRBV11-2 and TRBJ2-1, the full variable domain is EAGVAQSPRYKIIEKRQSVAFWCNPISGHATLYWYQQILGQGPKLLIQFQNNGVVDDSQLPKDRFSAERLKGVDSTLKIQPAKLEDSAVYLCASRGRGREGYEQFFGPGTRLTVL.

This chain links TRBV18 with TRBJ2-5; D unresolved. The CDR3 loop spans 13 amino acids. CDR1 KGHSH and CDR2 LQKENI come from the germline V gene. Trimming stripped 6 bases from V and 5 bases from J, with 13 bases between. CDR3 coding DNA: TGTGCCAGCTCCCCCACCAGGATGGAGACCCAGTACTTC. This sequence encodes CASSPTRMETQYF.

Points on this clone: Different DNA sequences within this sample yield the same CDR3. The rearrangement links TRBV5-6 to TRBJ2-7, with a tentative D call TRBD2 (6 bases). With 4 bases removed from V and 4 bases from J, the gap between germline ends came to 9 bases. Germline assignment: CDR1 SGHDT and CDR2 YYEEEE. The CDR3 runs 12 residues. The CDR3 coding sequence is TGTGCCAGCAGCCTGGGGGGATACGAGCAGTACTTC. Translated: CASSLGGYEQYF. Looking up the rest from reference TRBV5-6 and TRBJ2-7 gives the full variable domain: DAGVTQSPTHLIKTRGQQVTLRCSPKSGHDTVSWYQQALGQGPQFIFQYYEEEERQRGNFPDRFSGHQFPNYSSELNVNALLLGDSALYLCASSLGGYEQYFGPGTRLTVT.

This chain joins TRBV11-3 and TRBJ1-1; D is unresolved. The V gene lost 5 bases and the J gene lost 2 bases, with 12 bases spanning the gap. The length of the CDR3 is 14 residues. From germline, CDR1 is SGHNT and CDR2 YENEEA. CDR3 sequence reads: CASSLGLTNTEAFF. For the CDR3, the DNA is TGTGCCAGCAGCCTCGGACTAACTAACACTGAAGCTTTCTTT.

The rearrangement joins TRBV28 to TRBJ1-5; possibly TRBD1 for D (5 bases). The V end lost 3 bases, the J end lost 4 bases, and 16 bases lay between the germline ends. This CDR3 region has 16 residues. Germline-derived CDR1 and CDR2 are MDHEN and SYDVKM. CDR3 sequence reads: CASSFLGERENQPQHF. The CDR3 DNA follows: TGTGCCAGCAGTTTTTTAGGGGAAAGGGAAAATCAGCCCCAGCATTTT.

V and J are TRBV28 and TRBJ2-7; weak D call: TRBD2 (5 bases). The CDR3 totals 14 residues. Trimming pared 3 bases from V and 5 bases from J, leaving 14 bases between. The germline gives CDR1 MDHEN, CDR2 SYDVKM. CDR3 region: CASSFARERDEQYF. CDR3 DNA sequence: TGTGCCAGCAGTTTTGCGAGGGAACGGGACGAGCAGTACTTC. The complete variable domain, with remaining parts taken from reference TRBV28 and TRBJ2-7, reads DVKVTQSSRYLVKRTGEKVFLECVQDMDHENMFWYRQDPGLGLRLIYFSYDVKMKEKGDIPEGYSVSREKKERFSLILESASTNQTSMYLCASSFARERDEQYFGPGTRLTVT.

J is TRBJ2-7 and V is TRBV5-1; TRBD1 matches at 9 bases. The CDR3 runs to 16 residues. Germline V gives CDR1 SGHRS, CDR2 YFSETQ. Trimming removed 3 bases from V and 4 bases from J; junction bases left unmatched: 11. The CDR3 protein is CASSSPGQGRVYEQYF. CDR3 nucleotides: TGCGCCAGCAGCTCACCCGGACAGGGGCGGGTGTACGAGCAGTACTTC.

Here the CDR3 reads CASSPRTGAGDTQYF. CDR3 DNA: TGTGCCAGCAGCCCAAGGACAGGGGCGGGAGATACGCAGTATTTT. V gene TRBV9 combines with J gene TRBJ2-3; 9 bases are a match to TRBD1. Germline V CDR1 and CDR2: SGDLS, YYNGEE. V was clipped by 4 bases and J by 5 bases; unmatched bases: 8. The CDR3 loop spans 15 amino acids. The full variable domain, in which reference TRBV9 and TRBJ2-3 provide the parts outside the CDR3, is DSGVTQTPKHLITATGQRVTLRCSPRSGDLSVYWYQQSLDQGLQFLIQYYNGEERAKGNILERFSAQQFPDLHSELNLSSLELGDSALYFCASSPRTGAGDTQYFGPGTRLTVL.

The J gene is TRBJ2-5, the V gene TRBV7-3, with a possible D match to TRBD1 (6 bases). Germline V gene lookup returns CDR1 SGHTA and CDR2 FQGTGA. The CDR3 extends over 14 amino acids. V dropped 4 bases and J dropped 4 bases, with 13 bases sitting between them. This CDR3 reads CASSYQRGRETQYF. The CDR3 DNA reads TGTGCCAGCAGCTATCAAAGGGGGAGAGAGACCCAGTACTTC.

In DNA form, the CDR3 reads TGCGCCAGCAACCCCGGGACTATAGGCACAGATACGCAGTATTTT. Protein sequence: CASNPGTIGTDTQYF. V and J are TRBV10-1 and TRBJ2-3, with 7 bases fitting TRBD2. CDR3 length: 15 residues. With V trimmed by 7 bases and J by 1 base, 8 bases remained unmatched. Germline V gene data show CDR1 as WNHNN and CDR2 as SYGVQD (reference sequence).

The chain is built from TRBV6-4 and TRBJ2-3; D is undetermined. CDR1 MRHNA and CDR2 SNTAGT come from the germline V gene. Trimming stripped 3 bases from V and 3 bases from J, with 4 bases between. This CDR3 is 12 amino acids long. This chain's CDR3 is CASSEWTDTQYF. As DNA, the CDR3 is TGTGCCAGCAGTGAGTGGACAGATACGCAGTATTTT.

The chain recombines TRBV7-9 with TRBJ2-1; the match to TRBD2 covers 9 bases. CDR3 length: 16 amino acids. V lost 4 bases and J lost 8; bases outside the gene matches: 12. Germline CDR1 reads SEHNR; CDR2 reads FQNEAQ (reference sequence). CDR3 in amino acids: CASSSPGSGGPHEQFF. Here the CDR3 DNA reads TGTGCCAGCAGCTCACCTGGTAGCGGGGGCCCCCATGAGCAGTTCTTC. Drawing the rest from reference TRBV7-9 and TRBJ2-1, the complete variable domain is DTGVSQNPRHKITKRGQNVTFRCDPISEHNRLYWYRQTLGQGPEFLTYFQNEAQLEKSRLLSDRFSAERPKGSFSTLEIQRTEQGDSAMYLCASSSPGSGGPHEQFFGPGTRLTVL.

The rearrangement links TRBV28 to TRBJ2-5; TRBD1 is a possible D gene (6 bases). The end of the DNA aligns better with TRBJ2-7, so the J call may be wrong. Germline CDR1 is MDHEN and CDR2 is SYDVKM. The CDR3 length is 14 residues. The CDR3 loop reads CASSIQGPYYEQYF. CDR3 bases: TGTGCCAGCAGTATACAGGGACCCTACTACGAGCAGTACTTC.